A single T cell receptor (beta chain) is shown here with its context. Germline CDR1 SGHDN, CDR2 FVKESK. Trimming removed 3 bases from V and 5 bases from J; junction bases left unmatched: 11. The CDR3 length is 16 residues. The PCR employed 60 Vbeta primers together with 13 Jbeta primers. Sequencing used immunoSEQ multiplex PCR; TCRdb keeps in-frame clones, though not all of them. This table has approximately 140,000 clones, 75% appearing once. This sample is drawn from a study of cytomegalovirus exposure and HLA in healthy donors. This chain links TRBV14 with TRBJ1-1, with 8 bases fitting TRBD1. The TCR originated in a man aged 35-49 years in good health and CMV-seronegative. Input material: PBMCs. CDR3 residues: CASSQGDRGFLTEAFF. For the CDR3, the DNA is TGTGCCAGCAGCCAGGGAGACAGGGGCTTCCTTACTGAAGCTTTCTTT.